These T cell receptor beta chains were read from a single sample in a study of blood T cells in healthy people across ages. One entry per CDR3 protein results from TCRdb running MiXCR on the 5' RACE reads. The data hold more than 1,400,000 distinct CDR3 sequences, with 42% observed a single time. Input material: blood. The receptors shown here come from a woman aged 18-29 years in good health. Each CDR3 is given with its conserved first and last residue. Fields, in order: CDR3 length, V gene, J gene, clone size, D gene, CDR3 protein, CDR3 DNA. A D gene is named only where the DNA matches it firmly. Clone sizes are given selectively: once, few, many, or a class where the clone is expanded.

>15|TRBV12-3/TRBV12-4|TRBJ1-2|few|-
CASSPNQVGNYGYTF
TGTGCCAGCAGTCCAAACCAGGTCGGGAACTATGGCTACACCTTC
>15|TRBV10-2|TRBJ2-7|-|-
CASSESNPGIYEQYF
TGCGCCAGCAGTGAGTCGAACCCCGGCATCTACGAGCAGTACTTC
>15|TRBV15|TRBJ1-6|-|TRBD1
CATSRDGTGNSPLHF
TGTGCCACCAGCAGAGATGGGACAGGGAATTCACCCCTCCACTTT
>16|TRBV15|TRBJ1-5|few|-
CATSRRRENSNQPQHF
TGTGCCACCAGCAGACGACGGGAAAATAGCAATCAGCCCCAGCATTTT
>14|TRBV12-3/TRBV12-4|TRBJ2-5|few|-
CATSSSGDGETQYF
TGTGCCACCTCAAGTTCGGGGGATGGAGAGACCCAGTACTTC
>14|TRBV12-3/TRBV12-4|TRBJ1-6|-|TRBD1
CASSITGAGSPLHF
TGTGCCAGCAGCATAACAGGGGCTGGGTCACCCCTCCACTTT
>19|TRBV11-2|TRBJ1-4|-|TRBD1
CASSPRDRKIGTTNEKLFF
TGTGCCAGCAGCCCTCGGGACAGGAAAATCGGGACAACTAATGAAAAACTGTTTTTT
>17|TRBV20-1|TRBJ2-7|-|TRBD2
CSALTSGGPSSYNEQYF
TGCAGTGCTCTGACTAGCGGGGGGCCTAGCTCCTACAATGAGCAGTACTTC
>12|TRBV11-2|TRBJ2-1|many|-
CASSLLASEQFF
TGCGCCAGCAGCCTTCTAGCGAGTGAGCAGTTCTTC
>15|TRBV3-1|TRBJ2-7|-|-
CASSQGYTSTYEQYF
TGTGCCAGCAGCCAAGGGTACACGTCCACCTACGAGCAGTACTTC
>14|TRBV20-1|TRBJ1-2|few|-
CSARVRDGFYGYTF
TGCAGTGCTAGAGTCCGGGACGGTTTCTATGGCTACACCTTC
>13|TRBV2|TRBJ2-2|-|-
CASSGYYTGELFF
TGTGCCAGCAGTGGTTACTACACCGGGGAGCTGTTTTTT
>14|TRBV30|TRBJ1-2|few|TRBD1
CAWTFTGTAYGYTF
TGTGCCTGGACGTTTACCGGGACAGCTTATGGCTACACCTTC
>13|TRBV20-1|TRBJ2-1|few|-
CSARDQSYNEQFF
TGCAGTGCTAGAGATCAGAGCTACAATGAGCAGTTCTTC
>14|TRBV29-1|TRBJ1-5|-|-
CSVGGTSSNQPQHF
TGCAGCGTCGGAGGGACGTCGAGCAATCAGCCCCAGCATTTT
>14|TRBV12-3/TRBV12-4|TRBJ1-1|-|-
CASSPGTGTLEAFF
TGTGCCAGCAGTCCCGGGACGGGAACACTGGAAGCTTTCTTT
>14|TRBV2|TRBJ1-4|few|TRBD1
CASRRTGANEKLFF
TGTGCCAGCAGGCGGACAGGGGCTAATGAAAAACTGTTTTTT
>15|TRBV20-1|TRBJ2-1|few|TRBD1
CSAPLGTGAYNEQFF
TGCAGTGCTCCTCTCGGGACAGGGGCCTACAATGAGCAGTTCTTC
>16|TRBV9|TRBJ2-7|-|-
CASSVDPSLTDYEQYF
TGTGCCAGCAGCGTAGATCCTTCCCTGACCGACTACGAGCAGTACTTC
>13|TRBV20-1|TRBJ1-1|few|TRBD1
CRGGTGGPTEAFF
TGCAGAGGAGGGACAGGGGGGCCCACTGAAGCTTTCTTT
>14|TRBV5-1|TRBJ2-5|-|-
CASRLTGGMETQYF
TGCGCCAGCAGACTAACCGGGGGCATGGAGACCCAGTACTTC
>13|TRBV7-2|TRBJ1-4|-|-
CVSSPGTSEKLFF
TGTGTCAGCAGCCCCGGGACAAGTGAAAAACTGTTTTTT
>14|TRBV7-9|TRBJ1-2|many|-
CASSLVLGSYGYTF
TGTGCCAGCAGCTTAGTCCTCGGGAGCTATGGCTACACCTTC
>17|TRBV21-1|TRBJ2-3|-|-
CASSKCGQGASTDTQYF
TGTGCCAGCAGCAAATGTGGTCAGGGAGCTAGCACAGATACGCAGTATTTT
>18|TRBV6-5|TRBJ1-1|few|-
CASSRPSLRGGLSTEAFF
TGTGCCAGCAGTCGCCCGAGTCTTCGGGGGGGCCTCTCCACTGAAGCTTTCTTT
>14|TRBV5-1|TRBJ2-7|-|-
CASSHSDGTYEQYF
TGCGCCAGCAGCCATAGCGACGGAACCTACGAGCAGTACTTC
>17|TRBV20-1|TRBJ2-7|-|-
CSARLIQGKAGFYEQYF
TGCAGTGCTAGACTGATTCAGGGGAAAGCGGGGTTTTACGAGCAGTACTTC
>13|TRBV6-2/TRBV6-3|TRBJ1-1|-|-
CASGKTGNTEAFF
TGTGCCAGCGGAAAGACAGGGAACACTGAAGCTTTCTTT
>15|TRBV6-6|TRBJ2-5|few|TRBD2
CASSETSGAKETQYF
TGTGCCAGCAGTGAGACTAGCGGGGCAAAAGAGACCCAGTACTTC
>17|TRBV3-1|TRBJ2-3|-|-
CASSRKWGAGGTDTQYF
TGTGCCAGCAGCCGGAAGTGGGGGGCGGGAGGCACAGATACGCAGTATTTT
>16|TRBV5-6|TRBJ1-6|few|-
CASSLRGTGRNSPLHF
TGTGCCAGCAGCTTGCGAGGGACGGGAAGGAATTCACCCCTCCACTTT
>13|TRBV6-5|TRBJ2-2|-|-
CASLGSPAGELFF
TGTGCCAGCTTGGGTAGCCCAGCCGGGGAGCTGTTTTTT
>16|TRBV18|TRBJ2-1|few|-
CASSLREGGGHNEQFF
TGTGCCAGCTCACTTCGAGAGGGAGGGGGCCACAATGAGCAGTTCTTC
>14|TRBV6-1|TRBJ2-7|-|-
CASSELGGIYEQYF
TGTGCCAGCAGTGAACTAGGCGGGATATACGAGCAGTACTTC
>12|TRBV9|TRBJ1-1|-|-
CASSVSNTEAFF
TGTGCCAGCAGCGTATCAAACACTGAAGCTTTCTTT
>18|TRBV10-3|TRBJ2-6|-|TRBD1
CATGTGGFFRSGANVLTF
TGTGCCACCGGGACAGGGGGCTTTTTTCGCTCTGGGGCCAACGTCCTGACTTTC
>13|TRBV20-1|TRBJ1-5|-|-
CSASQLSNQPQHF
TGCAGTGCTAGCCAGCTTAGCAATCAGCCCCAGCATTTT
>16|TRBV12-3/TRBV12-4|TRBJ2-3|-|TRBD2
CASSSLGGSSTDTQYF
TGTGCCAGCAGTTCCCTCGGGGGGTCTAGCACAGATACGCAGTATTTT
>14|TRBV7-8|TRBJ2-7|-|-
CASSLMAVYDEQYF
TGTGCCAGCAGCTTAATGGCGGTTTACGATGAGCAGTACTTC
>15|TRBV3-1|TRBJ1-2|-|TRBD1
CASSLTAGTGYGYTF
TGTGCCAGCAGCCTGACCGCCGGGACAGGGTATGGCTACACCTTC
>11|TRBV5-1|TRBJ1-2|once|-
CASLGPDGYTF
TGCGCCAGCCTCGGGCCCGATGGCTACACCTTC
>12|TRBV5-1|TRBJ2-3|many|-
CASSHDTDTQYF
TGCGCCAGCAGCCACGACACAGATACGCAGTATTTT
>14|TRBV5-6|TRBJ2-7|-|TRBD1
CASSFPGTGDEQYF
TGTGCCAGCAGCTTTCCCGGGACAGGGGACGAGCAGTACTTC
>13|TRBV29-1|TRBJ2-5|once|-
CSDGMTRQETQYF
TGCAGCGATGGTATGACTAGACAAGAGACCCAGTACTTC
>12|TRBV5-1|TRBJ2-5|-|-
CASSGWGDEQYF
TGCGCCAGCAGCGGTTGGGGCGATGAGCAGTACTTC
>15|TRBV7-3|TRBJ2-5|once|TRBD1
CASSRQGLTGETQYF
TGTGCCAGCAGCCGACAGGGCCTGACGGGGGAGACCCAGTACTTC
>14|TRBV4-1|TRBJ1-5|-|-
CASSPGTFNQPQHF
TGCGCCAGCAGCCCGGGGACATTTAATCAGCCCCAGCATTTT
>16|TRBV7-2|TRBJ2-3|-|-
CASSLGNRISTDTQYF
TGTGCCAGCAGCTTAGGGAACCGAATTAGCACAGATACGCAGTATTTT
>13|TRBV10-3|TRBJ2-1|-|TRBD2
CAITETSGNEQFF
TGTGCCATCACCGAGACTAGCGGCAATGAGCAGTTCTTC
>17|TRBV6-1|TRBJ2-1|few|TRBD2
CASSRTSGWSSYNEQFF
TGTGCCAGCAGTCGGACTAGCGGTTGGAGCTCCTACAATGAGCAGTTCTTC
>13|TRBV6-2/TRBV6-3|TRBJ2-7|-|-
CAGSYSSPYEQYF
TGTGCCGGCAGTTACTCGAGCCCCTACGAGCAGTACTTC
>14|TRBV12-3/TRBV12-4|TRBJ2-7|-|-
CASSGGDTAYEQYF
TGTGCCAGCAGTGGGGGGGACACTGCCTACGAGCAGTACTTC
>15|TRBV30|TRBJ2-3|-|TRBD1
CAWNLGTGATDTQYF
TGTGCCTGGAACCTGGGGACAGGGGCCACAGATACGCAGTATTTT
>13|TRBV12-3/TRBV12-4|TRBJ1-5|many|-
CASSLTGYQPQHF
TGTGCCAGCAGTTTAACGGGTTATCAGCCCCAGCATTTT
>14|TRBV9|TRBJ2-1|-|-
CASSSRNKQETQFF
TGTGCCAGCAGCTCCCGCAATAAACAAGAGACCCAGTTCTTC
>13|TRBV20-1|TRBJ1-1|-|-
CSARVQENTEAFF
TGCAGTGCTAGAGTACAGGAGAACACTGAAGCTTTCTTT
>19|TRBV9|TRBJ2-5|-|-
CASSVAAGSFSVRQETQYF
TGTGCCAGCAGCGTAGCTGCCGGGAGCTTTTCTGTAAGACAAGAGACCCAGTACTTC
>16|TRBV20-1|TRBJ1-5|-|TRBD1
CSARAPRDRGDQPQHF
TGCAGTGCTAGAGCTCCCCGGGACAGGGGTGATCAGCCCCAGCATTTT